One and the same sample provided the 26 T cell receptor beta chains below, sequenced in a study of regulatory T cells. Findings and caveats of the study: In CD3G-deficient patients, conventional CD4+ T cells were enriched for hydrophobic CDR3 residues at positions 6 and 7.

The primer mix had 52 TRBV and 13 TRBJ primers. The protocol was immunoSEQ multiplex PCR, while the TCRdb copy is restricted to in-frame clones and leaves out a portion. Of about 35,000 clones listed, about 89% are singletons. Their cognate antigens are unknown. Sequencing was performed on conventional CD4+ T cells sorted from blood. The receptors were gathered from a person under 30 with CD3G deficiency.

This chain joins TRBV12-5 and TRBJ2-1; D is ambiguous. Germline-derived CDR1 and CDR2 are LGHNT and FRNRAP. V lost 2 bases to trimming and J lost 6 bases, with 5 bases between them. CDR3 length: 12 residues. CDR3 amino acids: CASGLSTNEQFF. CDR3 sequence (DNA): TGTGCTAGTGGTTTGTCCACCAATGAGCAGTTCTTC.

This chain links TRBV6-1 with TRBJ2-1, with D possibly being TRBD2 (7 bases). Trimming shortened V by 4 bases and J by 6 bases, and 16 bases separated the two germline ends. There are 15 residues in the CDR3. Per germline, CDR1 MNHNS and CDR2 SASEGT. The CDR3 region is CASSVGGASGNEQFF. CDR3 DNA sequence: TGTGCCAGCAGTGTGGGGGGGGCGTCAGGCAATGAGCAGTTCTTC.

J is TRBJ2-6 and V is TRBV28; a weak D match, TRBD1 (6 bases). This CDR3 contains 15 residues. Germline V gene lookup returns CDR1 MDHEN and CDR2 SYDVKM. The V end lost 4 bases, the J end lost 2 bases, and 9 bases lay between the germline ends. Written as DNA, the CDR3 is TGTGCCAGCAGTTCCCAGGGGACTGGGGCCAACGTCCTGACTTTC. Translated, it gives CASSSQGTGANVLTF.

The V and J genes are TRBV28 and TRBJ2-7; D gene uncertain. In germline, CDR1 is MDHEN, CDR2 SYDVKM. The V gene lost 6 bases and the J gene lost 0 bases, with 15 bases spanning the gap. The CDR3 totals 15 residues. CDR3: CASRPSRVPSYEQYF. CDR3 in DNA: TGTGCCAGCAGACCGTCCCGGGTCCCCTCCTACGAGCAGTACTTC.

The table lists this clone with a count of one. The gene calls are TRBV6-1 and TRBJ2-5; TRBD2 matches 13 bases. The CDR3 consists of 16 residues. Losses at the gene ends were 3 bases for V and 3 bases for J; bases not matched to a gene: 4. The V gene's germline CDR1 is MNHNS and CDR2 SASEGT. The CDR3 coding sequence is TGTGCCAGCAGTGACCCGGGGACTAGCGGGGAAGAGACCCAGTACTTC. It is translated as CASSDPGTSGEETQYF.

This CDR3 is CASSTTPGTSGIRQYF. The DNA for the CDR3 is TGTGCCAGCAGCACAACCCCAGGGACTAGCGGGATTAGGCAGTATTTT. V usage is TRBV11-2 and J usage is TRBJ2-3; 13 nucleotides line up with TRBD2. The CDR3 has 16 residues. The V and J ends lost 5 bases and 11 bases, in that order; junction bases with no gene match: 13. From germline, CDR1 is SGHAT and CDR2 FQNNGV.

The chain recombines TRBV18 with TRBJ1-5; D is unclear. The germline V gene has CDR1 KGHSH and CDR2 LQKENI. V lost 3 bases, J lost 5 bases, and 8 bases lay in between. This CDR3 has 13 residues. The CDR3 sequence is CASSPKGDQPQHF. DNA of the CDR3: TGTGCCAGCTCACCCAAAGGAGATCAGCCCCAGCATTTT.

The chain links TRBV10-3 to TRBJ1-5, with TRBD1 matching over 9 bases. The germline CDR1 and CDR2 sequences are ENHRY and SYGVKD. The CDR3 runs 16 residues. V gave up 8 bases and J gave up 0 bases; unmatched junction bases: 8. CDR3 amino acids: CAIAWTGELSNQPQHF. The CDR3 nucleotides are TGTGCCATCGCCTGGACAGGGGAACTTAGCAATCAGCCCCAGCATTTT.

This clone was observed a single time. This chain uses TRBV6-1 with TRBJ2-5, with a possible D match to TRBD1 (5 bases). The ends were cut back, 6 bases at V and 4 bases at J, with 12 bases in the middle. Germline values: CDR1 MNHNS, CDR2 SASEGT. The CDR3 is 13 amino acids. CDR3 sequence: CASRGLFGETQYF. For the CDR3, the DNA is TGTGCCAGCAGGGGGCTATTCGGAGAGACCCAGTACTTC.

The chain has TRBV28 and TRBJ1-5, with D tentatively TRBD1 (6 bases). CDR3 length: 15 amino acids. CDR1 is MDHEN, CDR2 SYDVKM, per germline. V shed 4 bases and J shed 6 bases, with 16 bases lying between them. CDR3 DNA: TGTGCCAGCAGTTCAGACAGGACTCTGCGTCAGCCCCAGCATTTT. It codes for CASSSDRTLRQPQHF.

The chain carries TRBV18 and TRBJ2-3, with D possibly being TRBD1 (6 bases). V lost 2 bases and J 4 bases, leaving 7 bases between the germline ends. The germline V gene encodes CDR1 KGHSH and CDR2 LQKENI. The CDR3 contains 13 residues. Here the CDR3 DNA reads TGTGCCAGCTCACCAGGGGGCGCAGATACGCAGTATTTT. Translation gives CASSPGGADTQYF.

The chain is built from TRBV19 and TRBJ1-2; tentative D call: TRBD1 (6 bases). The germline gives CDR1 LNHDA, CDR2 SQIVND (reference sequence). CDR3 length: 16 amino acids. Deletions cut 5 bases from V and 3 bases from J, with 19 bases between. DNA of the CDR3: TGTGCCAGTAGTCTCTATAGGGGGGAGGACCACTATGGCTACACCTTC. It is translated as CASSLYRGEDHYGYTF.

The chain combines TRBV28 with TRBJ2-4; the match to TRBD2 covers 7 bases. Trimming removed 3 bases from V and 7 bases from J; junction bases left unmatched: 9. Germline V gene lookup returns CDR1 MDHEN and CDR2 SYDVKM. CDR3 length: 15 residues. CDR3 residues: CASSFSGPGGNIQYF. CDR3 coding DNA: TGTGCCAGCAGTTTTTCAGGGCCCGGGGGGAACATTCAGTACTTC.

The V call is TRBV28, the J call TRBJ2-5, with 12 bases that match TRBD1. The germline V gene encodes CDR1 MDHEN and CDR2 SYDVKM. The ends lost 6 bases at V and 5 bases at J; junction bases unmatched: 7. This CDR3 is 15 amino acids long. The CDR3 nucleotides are TGTGCCAGCAGGTCCGGGACAGGGGGCTGGGAGACCCAGTACTTC. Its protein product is CASRSGTGGWETQYF.

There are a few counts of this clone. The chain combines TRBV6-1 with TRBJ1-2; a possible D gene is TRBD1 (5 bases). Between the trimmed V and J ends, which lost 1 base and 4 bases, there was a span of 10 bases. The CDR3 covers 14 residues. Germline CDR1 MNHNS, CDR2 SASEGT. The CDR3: CASSEGGFFYGYTF. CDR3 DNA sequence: TGTGCCAGCAGTGAAGGGGGCTTCTTCTATGGCTACACCTTC.

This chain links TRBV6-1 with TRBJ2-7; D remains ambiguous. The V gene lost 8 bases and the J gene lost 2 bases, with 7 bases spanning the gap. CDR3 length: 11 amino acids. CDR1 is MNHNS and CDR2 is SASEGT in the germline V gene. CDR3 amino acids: CASSRAYEQYF. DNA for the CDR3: TGTGCCAGCTCGAGAGCCTACGAGCAGTACTTC.

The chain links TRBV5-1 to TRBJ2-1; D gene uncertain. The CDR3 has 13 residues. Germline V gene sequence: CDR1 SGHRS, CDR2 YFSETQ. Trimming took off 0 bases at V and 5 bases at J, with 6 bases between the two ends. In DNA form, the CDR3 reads TGCGCCAGCAGCTTGGGACGGCACAATGAGCAGTTCTTC. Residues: CASSLGRHNEQFF.

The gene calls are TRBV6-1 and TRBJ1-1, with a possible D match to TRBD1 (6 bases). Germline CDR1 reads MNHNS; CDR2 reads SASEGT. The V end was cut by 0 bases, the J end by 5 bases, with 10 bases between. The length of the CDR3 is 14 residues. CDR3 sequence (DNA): TGTGCCAGCAGTGAAGCGGGGGCCCAGACTGAAGCTTTCTTT. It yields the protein CASSEAGAQTEAFF.

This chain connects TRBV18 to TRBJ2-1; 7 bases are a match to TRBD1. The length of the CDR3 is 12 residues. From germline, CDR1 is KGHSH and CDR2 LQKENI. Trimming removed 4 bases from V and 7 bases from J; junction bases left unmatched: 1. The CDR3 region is CASSRDRNEQFF. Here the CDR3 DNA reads TGTGCCAGCTCACGGGACAGAAATGAGCAGTTCTTC.

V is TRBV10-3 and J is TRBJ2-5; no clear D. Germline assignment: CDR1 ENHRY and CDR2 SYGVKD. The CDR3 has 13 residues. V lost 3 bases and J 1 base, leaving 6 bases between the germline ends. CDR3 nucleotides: TGTGCCATCAGTGATAGGCCCCAAGAGACCCAGTACTTC. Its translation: CAISDRPQETQYF.

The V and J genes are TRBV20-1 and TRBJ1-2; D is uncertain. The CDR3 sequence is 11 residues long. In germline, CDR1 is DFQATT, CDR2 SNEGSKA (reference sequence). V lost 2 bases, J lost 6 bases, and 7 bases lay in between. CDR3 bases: TGCAGTGCTAGATTCAGGCATGGCTACACCTTC. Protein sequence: CSARFRHGYTF.

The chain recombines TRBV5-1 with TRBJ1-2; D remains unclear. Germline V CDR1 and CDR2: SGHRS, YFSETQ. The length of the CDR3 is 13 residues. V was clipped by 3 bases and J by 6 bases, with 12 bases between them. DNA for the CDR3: TGCGCCAGCAGCTATGGCGGACGGGATGGCTACACCTTC. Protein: CASSYGGRDGYTF.

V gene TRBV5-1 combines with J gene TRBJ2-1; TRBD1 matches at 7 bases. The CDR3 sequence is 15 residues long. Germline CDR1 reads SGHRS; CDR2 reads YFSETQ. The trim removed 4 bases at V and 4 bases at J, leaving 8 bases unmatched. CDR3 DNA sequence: TGCGCCAGCAGCGTCCGGGACAGCTCTTACAATGAGCAGTTCTTC. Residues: CASSVRDSSYNEQFF.

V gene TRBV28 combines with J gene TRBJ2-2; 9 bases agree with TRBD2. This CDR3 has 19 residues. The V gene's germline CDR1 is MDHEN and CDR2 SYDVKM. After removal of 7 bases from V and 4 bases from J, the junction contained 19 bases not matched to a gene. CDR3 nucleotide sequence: TGTGCCAGCACCGAATCCCAAGCAGGGCTAGCGGGAAGCACCGGGGAGCTGTTTTTT. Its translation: CASTESQAGLAGSTGELFF.

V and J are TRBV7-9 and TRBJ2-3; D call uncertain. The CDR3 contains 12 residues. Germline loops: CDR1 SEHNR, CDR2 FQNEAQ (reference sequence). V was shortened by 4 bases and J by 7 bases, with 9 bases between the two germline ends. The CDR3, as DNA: TGTGCCAGCAGCTCCCAAACACATACGCAGTATTTT. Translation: CASSSQTHTQYF.

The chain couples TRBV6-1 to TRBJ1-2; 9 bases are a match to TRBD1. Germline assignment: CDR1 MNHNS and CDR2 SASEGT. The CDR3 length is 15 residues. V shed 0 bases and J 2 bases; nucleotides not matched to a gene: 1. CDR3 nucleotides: TGTGCCAGCAGTGAAGCTACAGGGGGCAACTATGGCTACACCTTC. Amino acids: CASSEATGGNYGYTF.